These T cell receptor beta chains were read from a single sample in a study of long-term antiretroviral therapy in people with HIV. The table came from immunoSEQ multiplex PCR; TCRdb's copy has only in-frame clones and leaves some out. The sample has 11,000 or so clones, about four fifths seen once. This specimen was unsorted PBMCs, taken 1.2 years after starting antiretroviral therapy. These TCRs come from a middle-aged man with HIV. Each CDR3 is given with its conserved first and last residue. The order of the fields is D gene, J gene, V gene, clone size, CDR3 protein. A D gene is named only where the DNA matches it firmly. Clone size is stated in some rows and not others, as once, few, many or a class when expanded.

NA | TRBJ2-5 | TRBV13 | NA | CASSPLQRETQYF
NA | TRBJ2-3 | TRBV27 | NA | CASSIRGDTQYF
NA | TRBJ1-2 | TRBV30 | NA | CAWSVLGNYGYTF
NA | TRBJ2-3 | TRBV7-9 | NA | CASSLAGISTDTQYF
TRBD2 | TRBJ2-1 | TRBV6-5 | NA | CASSSSGGAYNEQFF
TRBD2 | TRBJ2-1 | TRBV7-8 | NA | CASSLEGTIYNEQFF
TRBD1 | TRBJ1-3 | TRBV28 | NA | CASSLFGQGSGNTIYF
NA | TRBJ1-1 | TRBV29-1 | NA | CSVEGGFTLNTEAFF
TRBD1 | TRBJ1-6 | TRBV19 | few | CASWDRNTYNSPLHF
NA | TRBJ2-1 | TRBV27 | NA | CASSERTDYNEQFF
NA | TRBJ2-1 | TRBV9 | NA | CASSVGVEQFF
TRBD2 | TRBJ2-3 | TRBV6-4 | NA | CASSEVVTSPPDTQYF
NA | TRBJ2-7 | TRBV5-1 | few | CASSPNPGDEQYF
TRBD1 | TRBJ2-7 | TRBV5-5 | few | CASSQWGGQGADEQYF
NA | TRBJ2-7 | TRBV5-4 | NA | CASSLPGFQEQYF
NA | TRBJ2-7 | TRBV5-1 | once | CASSPQPGKLREGNEQYF
NA | TRBJ2-1 | TRBV5-1 | NA | CASSPASYNEQFF
NA | TRBJ2-7 | TRBV6-5 | NA | CASSYPGPGAYEQYF
NA | TRBJ1-1 | TRBV18 | NA | CASSLNRDTEAFF
NA | TRBJ1-2 | TRBV29-1 | NA | CSVPHSSHGYTF
TRBD2 | TRBJ2-1 | TRBV28 | NA | CASSPWGGTIYNEQFF
TRBD1 | TRBJ1-3 | TRBV9 | NA | CASSAGQGNGNTIYF
NA | TRBJ1-2 | TRBV30 | NA | CAWSLGGGDGYTF
NA | TRBJ2-7 | TRBV5-1 | NA | CASSSSPLGGGISYEQYF
NA | TRBJ1-2 | TRBV6-1 | NA | CASSEALDTYGYTF
NA | TRBJ1-1 | TRBV30 | few | CAWSEGGEAFF
TRBD2 | TRBJ2-5 | TRBV11-2 | NA | CASSLGDSGHETQYF